This T cell receptor (beta chain) was profiled in a study of blood T cell repertoires in COVID-19. Profiled with immunoSEQ multiplex PCR; TCRdb holds only in-frame clones, not every one. Of about 140,000 clones listed, almost 85% are singletons. Unmatched junction bases numbered 7, after V lost 7 bases and J lost 0 bases. The germline CDR1 and CDR2 sequences are LNHDA and SQIVND (reference sequence). The CDR3 runs 15 residues. The sequence derives from a man aged 35 to 55 with acute COVID-19. The sequenced material came from PBMCs or T cells enriched from blood (not recorded which). The chain has TRBV19 and TRBJ1-1; 8 nucleotides line up with TRBD1. CDR3 sequence: CASIPRQGLNTEAFF. DNA for the CDR3: TGTGCCAGTATCCCTAGACAGGGGTTGAACACTGAAGCTTTCTTT.